Shown below are 26 T cell receptor beta chains from a single sample sequenced in a study of T-cell reconstitution after alpha-beta-depleted transplantation in children (dated by TCRdb to 2015 to 2016). The library was built by means of PCR. The instrument given in TCRdb is Illumina HiSeq 2500. TCR libraries were prepared with molecular barcoding, using unique molecular identifiers to normalize TCRbeta repertoire quantification. Using fastp at Q25 and MiXCR, TCRdb reprocessed the public reads and kept productive beta chains. All rows with the same CDR3 protein become a single entry with the most common DNA and genes. This sample gives about 540,000 distinct CDR3 sequences in total; about 16% of them show up just once. The top ten clones comprise 3% to 3.5% of the sample. This material consisted of PBMCs from the stem cell graft donor, taken from the stem cell graft. These receptors were taken from a human donor who donated a stem cell graft to a child with acute lymphoblastic leukemia.

This clonotype occurred many times. This chain links TRBV4-1 with TRBJ2-1; tentative D call: TRBD2 (5 bases). The CDR3 is 14 amino acids. V was clipped by 1 base and J by 8 bases, with 12 bases between them. CDR1 is MGHRA, CDR2 YSYEKL, per germline. The CDR3 here is CASSQVGVPDEQFF. The CDR3 nucleotides are TGCGCCAGCAGCCAAGTGGGAGTCCCCGATGAGCAGTTCTTC.

This clonotype was found many times. The chain has TRBV20-1 and TRBJ2-3; 11 bases match TRBD2. Germline lookup yields CDR1 DFQATT and CDR2 SNEGSKA (reference sequence). V gave up 1 base and J gave up 3 bases; unmatched junction bases: 3. The CDR3 contains 15 residues. The CDR3 loop is CSARVPSGRTDTQYF. The CDR3 DNA reads TGCAGTGCTAGAGTGCCTAGCGGGAGGACAGATACGCAGTATTTT.

For the CDR3, the DNA is TGTGCCAGCAGCTTAGCCTTTGTTGGGACAAAGTTCCAAGAGACCCAGTACTTC. This codes for CASSLAFVGTKFQETQYF. The chain recombines TRBV7-6 with TRBJ2-5, with D possibly being TRBD1 (6 bases). This CDR3 spans 18 amino acids. Looked up from germline, CDR1 is SGHVS and CDR2 is FNYEAQ. V gave up 0 bases and J gave up 1 base, with 18 bases separating them.

This clonotype was seen more than once but under ten times. The chain joins TRBV6-5 to TRBJ1-6, with D perhaps TRBD1 (6 bases). V was trimmed by 0 bases and J by 8 bases, leaving 11 bases between them. CDR3 length: 15 residues. The germline V gene encodes CDR1 MNHEY and CDR2 SVGAGI. The CDR3 loop is CASSYSLAGDSPLHF. The DNA for the CDR3 is TGTGCCAGCAGTTACTCGTTGGCAGGGGATTCACCCCTCCACTTT.

The V call is TRBV12-3 or TRBV12-4, the J call TRBJ2-5; D not certain. The length of the CDR3 is 12 residues. V shed 4 bases and J shed 4 bases, with 7 bases lying between them. CDR3 residues: CASSSHLETQYF. DNA of the CDR3: TGTGCCAGCAGTTCCCATCTAGAGACCCAGTACTTC.

This clonotype was seen more than once but under ten times. V and J are TRBV2 and TRBJ2-3, with 12 bases that match TRBD2. CDR3 length equals 16 residues. Germline lookup yields CDR1 SNHLY and CDR2 FYNNEI. The V segment lost 1 base and the J segment 4 bases; nucleotides outside the gene matches: 3. CDR3 sequence: CASSEGTSGTADTQYF. The CDR3 bases are TGTGCCAGCAGTGAAGGGACTAGCGGGACGGCAGATACGCAGTATTTT.

The gene calls are TRBV5-1 and TRBJ2-7; D possibly matches TRBD1 or TRBD2 (5 bases each). Germline-derived CDR1 and CDR2 are SGHRS and YFSETQ. The V end was cut by 5 bases, the J end by 5 bases, with 23 bases between. CDR3 size: 16 residues. The CDR3 reads CASSSPSAGRRDEQYF. CDR3 nucleotide sequence: TGCGCCAGCAGTTCTCCTTCGGCGGGCCGCAGGGACGAGCAGTACTTC.

This sequence joins TRBV12-3 or TRBV12-4 and TRBJ2-7; TRBD1 agrees at 11 bases. Germline trimming cut 4 bases from V and 4 bases from J; bases unmatched to any gene: 6. The CDR3 has 15 residues. In nucleotides, the CDR3 is TGTGCCAGCAGTTCCGGGGGGACAGGGGGATACGAGCAGTACTTC. Translation: CASSSGGTGGYEQYF.

The table lists this clonotype with a few counts. The chain is built from TRBV5-6 and TRBJ1-5, with D possibly being TRBD1 (5 bases). Germline V gene lookup returns CDR1 SGHDT and CDR2 YYEEEE. The CDR3 is 14 residues long. The V gene lost 3 bases and the J gene lost 5 bases, with 12 bases spanning the gap. The CDR3 nucleotides read TGTGCCAGCAGCTCGGACACCTCTCATCAGCCCCAGCATTTT. Protein: CASSSDTSHQPQHF.

The CDR3 bases are TGCGCCAGCAGCGCTGGATTAGGGGGTAGCACAGATACGCAGTATTTT. Translated, it gives CASSAGLGGSTDTQYF. The chain carries TRBV5-1 and TRBJ2-3, with D perhaps matching TRBD1 (6 bases). This CDR3 spans 16 amino acids. Looked up from germline, CDR1 is SGHRS and CDR2 is YFSETQ. The V gene lost 4 bases and the J gene lost 0 bases, with 15 bases spanning the gap.

This chain connects TRBV20-1 to TRBJ1-5; possible D gene TRBD1, 5 bases. CDR1 is DFQATT and CDR2 is SNEGSKA in the germline V gene (reference sequence). The length of the CDR3 is 15 residues. Trimming pared 3 bases from V and 7 bases from J, leaving 19 bases between. The CDR3 bases are TGCAGTGCTAGTAGGGGTTCGGCTGGGCAGCAGCCCCAGCATTTT. Translation: CSASRGSAGQQPQHF.

The rearrangement links TRBV15 to TRBJ2-4; D may match TRBD1 or TRBD2 (5 bases each). V was shortened by 5 bases and J by 3 bases, with 14 bases between the two germline ends. Germline CDR1 reads LNHNV; CDR2 reads YYDKDF (reference sequence). The CDR3 covers 15 residues. CDR3 sequence reads: CATSGGVGYKNIQYF. CDR3 in DNA: TGTGCCACCAGCGGGGGAGTGGGTTACAAAAACATTCAGTACTTC.

There are a few counts of this clonotype. The chain couples TRBV5-1 to TRBJ2-1; tentatively, D is TRBD1 or TRBD2 (5 bases each). Germline lookup yields CDR1 SGHRS and CDR2 YFSETQ. V shed 2 bases and J shed 5 bases, with 11 bases lying between them. The CDR3 is 14 residues long. The CDR3 bases are TGCGCCAGCAGCTTATGGGACCCAGACAATGAGCAGTTCTTC. Protein product: CASSLWDPDNEQFF.

The J gene is TRBJ2-1, the V gene TRBV12-3 or TRBV12-4; 9 bases agree with TRBD1. The CDR3 covers 15 residues. The V segment lost 7 bases and the J segment 4 bases; nucleotides outside the gene matches: 8. CDR3 nucleotides: TGTGCCAGCACCTCCGGGACAGGGATTTACAATGAGCAGTTCTTC. This encodes CASTSGTGIYNEQFF.

This clonotype showed up just a few times. The V gene is TRBV5-6, the J gene TRBJ2-3; no reliable D call. Between the trimmed V and J ends, which lost 4 bases and 6 bases, there was a span of 15 bases. The length of the CDR3 is 14 residues. Germline-derived CDR1 and CDR2 are SGHDT and YYEEEE. The CDR3 region has the DNA TGTGCCAGCAGCAATGACTGGTTTAGCGATACGCAGTATTTT. It translates to CASSNDWFSDTQYF. Combining the CDR3 with reference TRBV5-6 and TRBJ2-3 gives the whole variable domain DAGVTQSPTHLIKTRGQQVTLRCSPKSGHDTVSWYQQALGQGPQFIFQYYEEEERQRGNFPDRFSGHQFPNYSSELNVNALLLGDSALYLCASSNDWFSDTQYFGPGTRLTVL.

This clonotype was seen a few times. This chain connects TRBV5-4 to TRBJ2-2, with D possibly being TRBD1 (5 bases). This CDR3 has 15 residues. Trimming removed 0 bases at V and 10 bases at J, with 16 bases between. From germline, CDR1 is SGHNT and CDR2 YYREEE (reference sequence). CDR3 in amino acids: CASSLVRSGYEELFF. The CDR3 DNA sequence: TGTGCCAGCAGCTTGGTTCGGTCAGGGTATGAGGAGCTGTTTTTT.

This clonotype was recorded a few times. The chain recombines TRBV2 with TRBJ2-1; 10 nucleotides agree with TRBD2. Trimming took 5 bases from V and 9 from J; bases not matched to a gene: 10. CDR1 is SNHLY and CDR2 is FYNNEI in the germline V gene. The CDR3 covers 15 residues. CDR3 sequence (DNA): TGTGCCAGCAGTACGACGGGACTAGCGTTTGTTGAGCAGTTCTTC. It codes for CASSTTGLAFVEQFF.

The rearrangement joins TRBV24-1 to TRBJ2-7; no reliable D call. CDR1 KGHDR and CDR2 SFDVKD come from the germline V gene. Trimming removed 4 bases at V and 3 bases at J, with 9 bases between. CDR3 length: 13 residues. The CDR3 loop is CATSDIDGYEQYF. The CDR3 DNA reads as TGTGCCACCAGTGACATAGATGGCTACGAGCAGTACTTC.

In this sample, this clonotype turned up a few times. The chain couples TRBV29-1 to TRBJ1-2; no definite D call. CDR1 is SQVTM, CDR2 ANQGSEA, per germline. V was pared by 4 bases and J by 8 bases, with 11 bases between. The CDR3 extends over 11 amino acids. The CDR3, as DNA: TGCAGCGTTGTAGAGGTCTCAGGCTACACCTTC. It encodes CSVVEVSGYTF.

This rearrangement joins TRBV12-3 or TRBV12-4 to TRBJ2-1; 8 bases match TRBD2. V lost 2 bases and J lost 0; bases outside the gene matches: 3. The CDR3 totals 16 residues. The CDR3 is CASSLQGTSSYNEQFF. DNA of the CDR3: TGTGCCAGCAGTTTACAAGGGACTAGCTCCTACAATGAGCAGTTCTTC.

This clonotype has only a few counts. Written as DNA, the CDR3 is TGTGCCAGCAGCATCAGTAGCCCTGATGACTCAGAGACCCAGTACTTC. This codes for CASSISSPDDSETQYF. The chain carries TRBV21-1 and TRBJ2-5; TRBD1, the D gene given by the table, was not confirmed from the DNA. TRBV21-1 represents a pseudogene. There are 16 residues in the CDR3.

This clonotype appeared many times. The genes are TRBV4-2 and TRBJ2-1; D not certain. The CDR3 sequence is 11 residues long. The germline V gene encodes CDR1 LGHNA and CDR2 YNFKEQ. V was cut by 2 bases and J by 5 bases, with 1 base left in between. CDR3 bases: TGTGCCAGCAGCCAACACAATGAGCAGTTCTTC. Translation gives CASSQHNEQFF.

The chain employs TRBV9 and TRBJ2-7, with a weak D call TRBD2 (6 bases). Germline V lookup: CDR1 SGDLS, CDR2 YYNGEE. The V end was cut by 1 base, the J end by 7 bases, with 12 bases between. The length of the CDR3 is 13 residues. The CDR3 protein is CASSVNFGGEQYF. The CDR3 bases are TGTGCCAGCAGCGTAAATTTCGGGGGTGAGCAGTACTTC.

The genes are TRBV5-1 and TRBJ2-2; 8 positions agree with TRBD2. The germline gives CDR1 SGHRS, CDR2 YFSETQ. This CDR3 spans 18 amino acids. With 1 base clipped from V and 6 bases from J, the junction kept 14 bases outside the gene matches. The CDR3 reads CASSLLGRAGGPSGELFF. The CDR3 coding sequence is TGCGCCAGCAGCTTGTTAGGTCGGGCGGGAGGCCCATCCGGGGAGCTGTTTTTT.

The chain joins TRBV6-2 or TRBV6-3 to TRBJ2-7; D remains ambiguous. CDR3 size: 12 residues. V was cut by 7 bases and J by 2 bases, with 9 bases left in between. The germline V gene has CDR1 MNHEY and CDR2 SVGEGT. CDR3 protein: CASIDGAYEQYF. In DNA form, the CDR3 reads TGTGCCAGCATCGACGGAGCCTACGAGCAGTACTTC.

The genes are TRBV29-1 and TRBJ2-6, with D perhaps being TRBD1 or TRBD2 (6 bases each). Germline CDR1 reads SQVTM; CDR2 reads ANQGSEA. The CDR3 has 17 residues. V was clipped by 2 bases and J by 1 base, with 15 bases between them. The chain's CDR3 is CSVEFTGGRSGANVLTF. CDR3 nucleotide sequence: TGCAGCGTTGAATTCACCGGGGGCCGATCTGGGGCCAACGTCCTGACTTTC.